Listed below are T cell receptor beta chains from one sample, sequenced in a study of shared clonotypes between healthy human individuals. Sequencing used immunoSEQ multiplex PCR; TCRdb keeps in-frame clones, though not all of them. Of some 2,000,000 clones listed, about 95% were seen once; the top ten hold 1% to 1.3%. Sequenced sample: naive CD8+ T cells sorted from blood. These receptors were taken from a man aged 18-30 years in good health. The CDR3 runs from the conserved cysteine through the conserved F or W. A D gene is named only where the DNA matches it firmly. Size values are once, few and many counts, or a class for expanded clones, and some rows have none.

TRBD2,NA,TRBV6-5,TRBJ2-7,16,TGTGCCAGCAGTTACTCGGCTAGCGGGAGTGGGTACGAGCAGTACTTC,CASSYSASGSGYEQYF
NA,NA,TRBV2,TRBJ1-1,15,TGTGCCAGCAGTGATCGGGTAGGGGGGAACACTGAAGCTTTCTTT,CASSDRVGGNTEAFF
NA,NA,TRBV9,TRBJ2-2,16,TGTGCCAGCAGCGATGGAACTAGAACGAGGACCGGGGAGCTGTTTTTT,CASSDGTRTRTGELFF
NA,NA,TRBV10-2,TRBJ2-3,13,TGCGCCAGCAGAAGGGGGGGGTCAGATACGCAGTATTTT,CASRRGGSDTQYF
NA,NA,TRBV6-1,TRBJ2-7,12,TGTGCCAGCAGTGGGTCATCTCTAGCACAGTACTTC,CASSGSSLAQYF
NA,NA,TRBV7-9,TRBJ2-5,11,TGTGCCAGCAGCCCCGGGCCCCCCCAGTACTTC,CASSPGPPQYF
TRBD1,NA,TRBV29-1,TRBJ2-7,14,TGCAGCGTTGTTTCCGGGACAGGGGGGTCCGAGCAGTACTTC,CSVVSGTGGSEQYF
TRBD1,NA,TRBV7-9,TRBJ1-3,17,TGTGCCAGCAGCGAAAATCCGGGACAGGAGTACGGAAACACCATATATTTT,CASSENPGQEYGNTIYF
NA,NA,TRBV30,TRBJ1-2,13,TGTGCCTGGAGTGTTGGGGGGCCGGATGGCTACACCTTC,CAWSVGGPDGYTF
NA,NA,TRBV6-6,TRBJ2-1,14,TGTGCCAGCGGGACGGCTAGCCCTTACAATGAGCAGTTCTTC,CASGTASPYNEQFF
NA,NA,TRBV27,TRBJ2-7,19,TGTGCCAGCAGTCCATACGATTCGTTGCCCCTCTGGGGCTCCTACGAGCAGTACTTC,CASSPYDSLPLWGSYEQYF
NA,few,TRBV7-9,TRBJ1-2,13,TGTGCCAGCAGCTTATCCGCAGACTATGGCTACACCTTC,CASSLSADYGYTF
TRBD1,once,TRBV23-1,TRBJ2-5,14,TGCGCCAGCAGTCACCTAGACAGGGAAGAGACCCAGTACTTC,CASSHLDREETQYF
TRBD2,once,TRBV13,TRBJ2-5,17,TGTGCCAGCAGCCACCGGGACTACCCCTCCTCAAGGGAGACCCAGTACTTC,CASSHRDYPSSRETQYF
NA,NA,TRBV5-6,TRBJ2-7,14,TGTGCCAGCAGCTCGGGACTGCGACCCCACGAGCAGTACTTC,CASSSGLRPHEQYF
NA,NA,TRBV6-5,TRBJ2-7,14,TGTGCCAGCAGGTACGACAGGTCGTCCTACGAGCAGTACTTC,CASRYDRSSYEQYF
TRBD2,once,TRBV27,TRBJ2-3,16,TGTGCCAGCAGTTTAATTGGGACTAGCGGGACGGATACGCAGTATTTT,CASSLIGTSGTDTQYF
NA,NA,TRBV29-1,TRBJ2-1,10,TGCAGCGTTCTATACAATGAGCAGTTCTTC,CSVLYNEQFF
NA,NA,TRBV5-1,TRBJ2-1,13,TGCGCCAGCAGCTTGGGGAGTGTCGATGAGCAGTTCTTC,CASSLGSVDEQFF
TRBD1,NA,TRBV7-9,TRBJ2-3,15,TGTGCCAGCAGCTTTGGACAGGATAGCACAGATACGCAGTATTTT,CASSFGQDSTDTQYF
NA,NA,TRBV5-6,TRBJ2-7,13,TGTGCCAGCAGCTTCGGGCAGTCATACGAGCAGTACTTC,CASSFGQSYEQYF
NA,NA,TRBV6-1,TRBJ2-2,14,TGTGCCAGCATGAAAAGACAGGAAACCGGGGAGCTGTTTTTT,CASMKRQETGELFF
NA,NA,TRBV5-6,TRBJ2-7,15,TGTGCCAGCAGCTTGGGCGGCACCCTTTCCTACGAGCAGTACTTC,CASSLGGTLSYEQYF
NA,NA,TRBV13,TRBJ2-7,14,TGTGCCAGCAGCCCCCGGGGCAGCTCCTACGAGCAGTACTTC,CASSPRGSSYEQYF
NA,NA,TRBV25-1,TRBJ2-7,12,TGTGCCAGCAGTGACGTCTGGTACGAGCAGTACTTC,CASSDVWYEQYF
NA,NA,TRBV25-1,TRBJ2-5,14,TGTGCCAGCAGTGTGGCGGGGCGAGGAGAGACCCAGTACTTC,CASSVAGRGETQYF
NA,NA,TRBV7-3,TRBJ1-1,14,TGTGCCAGCAGCTCCAATTGGGGAGGTACTGAAGCTTTCTTT,CASSSNWGGTEAFF
TRBD2,NA,TRBV4-2,TRBJ2-7,17,TGTGCCAGCAGCCAAGAGCCCCTAGCGGGGGGAGCCTACGAGCAGTACTTC,CASSQEPLAGGAYEQYF
TRBD1,NA,TRBV15,TRBJ1-2,14,TGTGCCACCAGCAGACCCGGGACAGGTGTTGCGGGCACCTTC,CATSRPGTGVAGTF
NA,NA,TRBV13,TRBJ2-7,12,TGTGCCAGCAGCTGGTCCACCTACGAGCAGTACTTC,CASSWSTYEQYF
TRBD2,NA,TRBV7-9,TRBJ2-1,15,TGTGCCAGCAGCTTAGAAGCGGGAGGTGTCGATGAGCAGTTCTTC,CASSLEAGGVDEQFF
TRBD2,NA,TRBV9,TRBJ2-5,14,TGTGCCAGCAGCCCGACTAGCGGCCAAGAGACCCAGTACTTC,CASSPTSGQETQYF
NA,NA,TRBV5-4,TRBJ2-5,13,TGTGCCAGCAGCTTACACAACCAAGAGACCCAGTACTTC,CASSLHNQETQYF
NA,NA,TRBV5-6,TRBJ1-6,14,TGTGCCAGCAGCTTGGCCCCGGGTAATTCACCCCTCCACTTT,CASSLAPGNSPLHF
NA,NA,TRBV11-2,TRBJ1-4,12,TGTGCCAGCAACAGTCAAGAGGAAAAACTGTTTTTT,CASNSQEEKLFF
TRBD1,NA,TRBV15,TRBJ1-4,18,TGTGCCACCAGCAGGGGACCGGGACAGGGGGCCGCTAATGAAAAACTGTTTTTT,CATSRGPGQGAANEKLFF
NA,NA,TRBV7-6,TRBJ1-6,16,TGTGCCAGCAGCCTCCGGGCCCGATCAGGGCATTCACCCCTCCACTTT,CASSLRARSGHSPLHF
TRBD2,NA,TRBV13,TRBJ2-3,17,TGTGCCAGCAGCCTCCGACTAGCGGGGAGAAACACAGATACGCAGTATTTT,CASSLRLAGRNTDTQYF
NA,NA,TRBV5-8,TRBJ1-1,15,TGTGCCAGCAGCCCCATTGTGGGAATGAACACTGAAGCTTTCTTT,CASSPIVGMNTEAFF
NA,NA,TRBV15,TRBJ1-1,12,TGTGCCACCAGCCCCACCGACACTGAAGCTTTCTTT,CATSPTDTEAFF
NA,NA,TRBV7-9,TRBJ2-2,16,TGTGCCAGCAGCGCGCGGACAGTAACGAACACCGGGGAGCTGTTTTTT,CASSARTVTNTGELFF
TRBD2,NA,TRBV4-1,TRBJ2-3,17,TGCGCCAGCAGCCTTCGGACTAGCGGGGAAAGCACAGATACGCAGTATTTT,CASSLRTSGESTDTQYF